Presented here are 2 T cell receptor beta chains from one specimen sequenced in a study of regulatory T cells in long-lasting Graves disease. Time point here: persistent/refractory GD, antithyroid drugs over 5 years with positive TRAb. The authors made the TCR library using RNA they extracted from PBMCs. Relying on iRepertoire HTBI primers and Arm-PCR of CDR3 regions, the team built TCR beta libraries. TCRdb reprocessed the multiplex PCR reads via MiXCR and lists one record per CDR3 protein. The data show under 450,000 distinct CDR3 sequences, with around 20% seen just once and about a quarter held by the top ten. Sequencing used peripheral blood mononuclear cells (PBMCs), obtained when the disease was refractory, from a patient treated with antithyroid drugs. The receptor set was obtained from a female donor with Graves disease.

This clonotype was recorded a few times. The chain recombines TRBV7-2 with TRBJ2-1, with 7 bases that match TRBD2. V gave up 3 bases and J gave up 2 bases; unmatched junction bases: 4. Germline CDR1 SGHTA, CDR2 FQGNSA. The CDR3 length is 15 residues. CDR3: CASSLSGRAYNEQFF. The CDR3 DNA follows: TGTGCCAGCAGCTTGAGTGGGAGGGCCTACAATGAGCAGTTCTTC.

This clonotype has at least ten counts. The V call is TRBV2, the J call TRBJ2-2; D uncertain. The CDR3 spans 14 residues. Germline V CDR1 and CDR2: SNHLY, FYNNEI. Trimming cost V 7 bases and J 2 bases, with 11 bases left between them. CDR3 bases: TGTGCCAGCACAAGTGAAGGAAACACCGGGGAGCTGTTTTTT. This encodes CASTSEGNTGELFF.